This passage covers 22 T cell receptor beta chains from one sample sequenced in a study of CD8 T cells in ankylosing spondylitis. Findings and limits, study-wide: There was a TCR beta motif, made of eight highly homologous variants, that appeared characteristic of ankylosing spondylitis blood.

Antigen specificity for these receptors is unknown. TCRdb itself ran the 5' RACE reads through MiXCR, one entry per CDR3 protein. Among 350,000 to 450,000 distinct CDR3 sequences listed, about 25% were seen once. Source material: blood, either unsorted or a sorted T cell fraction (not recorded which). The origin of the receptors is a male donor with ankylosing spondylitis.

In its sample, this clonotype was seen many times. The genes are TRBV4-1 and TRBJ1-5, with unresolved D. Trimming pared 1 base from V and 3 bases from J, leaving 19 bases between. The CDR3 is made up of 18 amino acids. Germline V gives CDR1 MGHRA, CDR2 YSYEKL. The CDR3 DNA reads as TGCGCCAGCAGCCAAGTGCCCGCCGGTACGACTACCAATCAGCCCCAGCATTTT. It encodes CASSQVPAGTTTNQPQHF.

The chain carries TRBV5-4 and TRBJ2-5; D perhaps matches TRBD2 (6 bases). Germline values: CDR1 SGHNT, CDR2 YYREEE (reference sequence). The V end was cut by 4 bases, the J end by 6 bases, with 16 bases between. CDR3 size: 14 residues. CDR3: CASSRDSGLQTQYF. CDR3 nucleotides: TGTGCCAGCAGCAGGGACTCTGGGCTTCAGACCCAGTACTTC.

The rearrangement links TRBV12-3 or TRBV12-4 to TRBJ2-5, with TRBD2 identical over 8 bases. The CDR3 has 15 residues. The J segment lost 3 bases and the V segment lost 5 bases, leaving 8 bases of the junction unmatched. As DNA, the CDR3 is TGTGCCAGCAGTCTCAGCGGGAGTGCAGAAGAGACCCAGTACTTC. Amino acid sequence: CASSLSGSAEETQYF.

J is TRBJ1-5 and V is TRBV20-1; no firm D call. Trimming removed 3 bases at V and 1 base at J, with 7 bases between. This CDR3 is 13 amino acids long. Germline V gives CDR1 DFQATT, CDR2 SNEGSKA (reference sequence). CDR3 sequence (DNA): TGCAGTGCTAGGGCCGTGAGCAATCAGCCCCAGCATTTT. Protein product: CSARAVSNQPQHF.

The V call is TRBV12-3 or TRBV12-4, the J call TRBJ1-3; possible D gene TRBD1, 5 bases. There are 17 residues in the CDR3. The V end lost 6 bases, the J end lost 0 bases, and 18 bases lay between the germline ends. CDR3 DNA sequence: TGTGCCAGCAGCCGAAAGGACGGGACCCGCTCTGGAAACACCATATATTTT. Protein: CASSRKDGTRSGNTIYF.

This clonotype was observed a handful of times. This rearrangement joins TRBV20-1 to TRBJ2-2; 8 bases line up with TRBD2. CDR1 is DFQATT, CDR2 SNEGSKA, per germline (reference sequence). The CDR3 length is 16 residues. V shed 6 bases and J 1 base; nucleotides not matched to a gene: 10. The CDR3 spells CSAAGGAGVNTGELFF. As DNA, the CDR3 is TGCAGTGCCGCGGGGGGTGCGGGAGTGAACACCGGGGAGCTGTTTTTT.

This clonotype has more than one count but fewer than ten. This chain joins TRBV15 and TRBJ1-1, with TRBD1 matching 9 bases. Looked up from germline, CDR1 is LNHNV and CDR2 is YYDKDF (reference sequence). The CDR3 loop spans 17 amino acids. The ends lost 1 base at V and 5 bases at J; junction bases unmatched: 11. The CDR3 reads CATSRGGQGSLGTEAFF. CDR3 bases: TGTGCCACCAGCAGAGGCGGACAGGGGTCCTTAGGGACTGAAGCTTTCTTT.

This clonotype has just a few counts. CDR3 sequence: CASSWTGGSNQPQHF. The CDR3 bases are TGTGCCAGCAGTTGGACAGGGGGGAGCAATCAGCCCCAGCATTTT. V and J are TRBV12-3 or TRBV12-4 and TRBJ1-5; 10 bases are a match to TRBD1. V lost 4 bases, J lost 1 base, and 1 base stayed unmatched. The CDR3 runs to 15 residues.

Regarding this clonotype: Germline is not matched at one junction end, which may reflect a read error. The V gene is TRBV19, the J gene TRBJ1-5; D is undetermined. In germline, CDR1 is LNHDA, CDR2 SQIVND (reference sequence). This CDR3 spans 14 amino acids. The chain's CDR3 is CSSSFTGGNQPQHF. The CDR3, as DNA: TGTTCCAGTAGCTTCACGGGTGGTAATCAGCCCCAGCATTTT.

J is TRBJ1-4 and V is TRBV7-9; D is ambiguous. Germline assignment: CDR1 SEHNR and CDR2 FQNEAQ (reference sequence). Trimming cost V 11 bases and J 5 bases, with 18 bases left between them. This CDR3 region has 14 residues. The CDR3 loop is CALDGAQRNEKLFF. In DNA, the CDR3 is TGTGCCCTTGACGGTGCCCAGAGGAATGAAAAACTGTTTTTT. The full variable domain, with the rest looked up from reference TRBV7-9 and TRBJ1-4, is DTGVSQNPRHKITKRGQNVTFRCDPISEHNRLYWYRQTLGQGPEFLTYFQNEAQLEKSRLLSDRFSAERPKGSFSTLEIQRTEQGDSAMYLCALDGAQRNEKLFFGSGTQLSVL.

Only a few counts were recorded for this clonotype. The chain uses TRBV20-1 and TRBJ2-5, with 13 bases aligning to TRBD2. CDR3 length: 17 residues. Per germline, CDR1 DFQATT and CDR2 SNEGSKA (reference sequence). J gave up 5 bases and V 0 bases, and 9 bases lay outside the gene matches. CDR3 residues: CSARDLTSGRAGETQYF. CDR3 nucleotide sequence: TGCAGTGCTAGAGACTTAACTAGCGGGAGGGCAGGCGAGACCCAGTACTTC.

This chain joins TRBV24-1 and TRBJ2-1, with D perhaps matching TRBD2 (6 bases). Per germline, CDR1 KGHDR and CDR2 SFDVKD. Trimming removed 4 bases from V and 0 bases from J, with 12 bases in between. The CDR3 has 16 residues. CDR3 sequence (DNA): TGTGCCACCAGTGAGGCTAGCGCGAGCTCCTACAATGAGCAGTTCTTC. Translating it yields CATSEASASSYNEQFF.

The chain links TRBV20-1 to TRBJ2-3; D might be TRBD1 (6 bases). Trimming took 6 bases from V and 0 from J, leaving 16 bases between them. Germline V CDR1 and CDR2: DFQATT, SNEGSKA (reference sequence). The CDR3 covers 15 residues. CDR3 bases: TGCAGTGCCGACCGACCAGGGGAAAGCACAGATACGCAGTATTTT. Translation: CSADRPGESTDTQYF.

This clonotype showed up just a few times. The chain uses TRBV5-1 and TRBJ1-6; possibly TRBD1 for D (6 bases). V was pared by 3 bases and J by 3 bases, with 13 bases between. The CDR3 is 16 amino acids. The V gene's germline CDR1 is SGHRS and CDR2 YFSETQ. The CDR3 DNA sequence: TGCGCCAGCAGCTCGGTTCCAGGGGTCTATAATTCACCCCTCCACTTT. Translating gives CASSSVPGVYNSPLHF. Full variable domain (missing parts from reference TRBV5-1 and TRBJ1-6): KAGVTQTPRYLIKTRGQQVTLSCSPISGHRSVSWYQQTPGQGLQFLFEYFSETQRNKGNFPGRFSGRQFSNSRSEMNVSTLELGDSALYLCASSSVPGVYNSPLHFGNGTRLTVT.

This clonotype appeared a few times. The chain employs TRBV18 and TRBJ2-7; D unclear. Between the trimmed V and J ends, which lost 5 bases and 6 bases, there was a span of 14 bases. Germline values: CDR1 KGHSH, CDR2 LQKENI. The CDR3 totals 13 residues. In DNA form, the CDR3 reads TGTGCCAGCTCATCCAGTGAACCCCTCGAGCAGTACTTC. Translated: CASSSSEPLEQYF. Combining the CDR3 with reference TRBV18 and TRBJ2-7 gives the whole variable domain NAGVMQNPRHLVRRRGQEARLRCSPMKGHSHVYWYRQLPEEGLKFMVYLQKENIIDESGMPKERFSAEFPKEGPSILRIQQVVRGDSAAYFCASSSSEPLEQYFGPGTRLTVT.

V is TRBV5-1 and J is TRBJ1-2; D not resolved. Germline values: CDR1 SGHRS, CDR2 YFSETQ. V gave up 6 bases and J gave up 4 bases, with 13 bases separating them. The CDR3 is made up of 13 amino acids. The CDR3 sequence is CASTLELGYGYTF. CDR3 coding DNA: TGCGCCAGCACCCTCGAACTGGGCTATGGCTACACCTTC. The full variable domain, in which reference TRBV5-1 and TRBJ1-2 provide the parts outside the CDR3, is KAGVTQTPRYLIKTRGQQVTLSCSPISGHRSVSWYQQTPGQGLQFLFEYFSETQRNKGNFPGRFSGRQFSNSRSEMNVSTLELGDSALYLCASTLELGYGYTFGSGTRLTVV.

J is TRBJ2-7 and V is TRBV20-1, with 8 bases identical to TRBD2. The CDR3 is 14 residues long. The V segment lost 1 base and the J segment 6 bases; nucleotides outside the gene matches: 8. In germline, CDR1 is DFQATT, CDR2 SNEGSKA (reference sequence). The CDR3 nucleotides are TGCAGTGCTAGAGGGAGCGGGAGTCTGAGCGAGCAGTACTTC. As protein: CSARGSGSLSEQYF.

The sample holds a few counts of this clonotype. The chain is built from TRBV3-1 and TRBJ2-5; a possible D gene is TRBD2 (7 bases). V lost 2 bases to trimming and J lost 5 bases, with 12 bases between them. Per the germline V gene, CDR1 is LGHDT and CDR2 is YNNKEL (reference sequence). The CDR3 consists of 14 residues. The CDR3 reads CASSQSGGAETQYF. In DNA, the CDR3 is TGTGCCAGCAGCCAATCGGGGGGCGCGGAGACCCAGTACTTC.

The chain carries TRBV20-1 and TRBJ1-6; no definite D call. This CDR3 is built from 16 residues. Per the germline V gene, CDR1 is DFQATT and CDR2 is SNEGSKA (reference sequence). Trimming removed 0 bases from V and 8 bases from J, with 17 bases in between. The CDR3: CSARDLAIQSYSPLHF. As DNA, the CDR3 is TGCAGTGCTAGAGATCTTGCGATCCAGTCGTATTCACCCCTCCACTTT.

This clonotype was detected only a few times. The CDR3 bases are TGTGCCAGCAGTGGGACAGGTATTGGCACAGATACGCAGTATTTT. It specifies CASSGTGIGTDTQYF. V is TRBV7-2 and J is TRBJ2-3; TRBD1 agrees at 8 bases. The germline CDR1 and CDR2 sequences are SGHTA and FQGNSA. Trimming took 6 bases from V and 1 from J; bases not matched to a gene: 6. This CDR3 is built from 15 residues.

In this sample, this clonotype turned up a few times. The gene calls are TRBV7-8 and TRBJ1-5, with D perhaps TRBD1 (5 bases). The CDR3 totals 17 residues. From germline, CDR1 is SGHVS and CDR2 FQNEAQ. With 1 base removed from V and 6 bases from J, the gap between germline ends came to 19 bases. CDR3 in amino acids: CASSLEGRQMVGQPQHF. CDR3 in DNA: TGTGCCAGCAGCTTAGAGGGCAGACAGATGGTGGGTCAGCCCCAGCATTTT.

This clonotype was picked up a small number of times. The CDR3 DNA reads TGTGCCAGTATCACCCCCGGTTCTGGAAACACCATATATTTT. Amino acids: CASITPGSGNTIYF. This chain links TRBV7-9 with TRBJ1-3; D not certain. The CDR3 length is 14 residues. Germline values: CDR1 SEHNR, CDR2 FQNEAQ (reference sequence). The germline V and J ends were trimmed by 9 bases and 1 base, with 13 bases remaining between them. Full variable domain (missing parts from reference TRBV7-9 and TRBJ1-3): DTGVSQNPRHKITKRGQNVTFRCDPISEHNRLYWYRQTLGQGPEFLTYFQNEAQLEKSRLLSDRFSAERPKGSFSTLEIQRTEQGDSAMYLCASITPGSGNTIYFGEGSWLTVV.